The present TCR beta chain was sequenced within a study of monozygotic twins with inflammatory bowel disease. cDNA synthesis was performed in eight separate reactions for each sample. Following a re-call of the 5' RACE reads, TCRdb has one entry per CDR3 protein and lacks DNA. The table for this sample gives some 400,000 distinct CDR3 sequences. CDR3 length: 17 amino acids. The V gene's germline CDR1 is LNHDA and CDR2 SQIVND (reference sequence). This chain uses TRBV19 with TRBJ2-1. This receptor was taken from a human donor with ulcerative colitis or Crohn's disease, or a healthy co-twin of an affected twin (not recorded which). Sequenced: blood. The CDR3 loop reads CASSIRSDWSSYNEQFF.